This T cell receptor beta chain was obtained from a study of shared clonotypes between healthy human individuals. Overall study findings and caveats: Generation probabilities were higher for clonotypes shared across all four sorted-subset donors than for unshared ones. The naive CD4 repertoires of four donors were compared, and roughly 5% of clonotypes were shared.

This CDR3 comprises 15 residues. The germline V gene encodes CDR1 SGHAT and CDR2 FQNNGV. Trimming removed 5 bases at V and 5 bases at J, with 17 bases between. Every immunoSEQ plate was one replicate of a subset's evenly spread DNA. Original methodology: Junction-only sequences without quality scores were provided by ImmunoSEQ, so filtering was different. The data were produced by immunoSEQ multiplex PCR, yet TCRdb's version contains in-frame clones alone and is incomplete. V and J calls plus clone size are reproduced from that table; the DNA served to infer D and trimming. The sample carries 2 million to 2.5 million clones, roughly 93% recorded once. With regard to this clone: Its target is not known.

This chain uses TRBV11-2 with TRBJ2-3; D might be TRBD1 or TRBD2, each matching 5 bases. The sample was naive CD4+ T cells from PBMCs. Documented subset: CD45RA+ positively selected. The TCR originated in a man aged 18 to 30 in good health. Some clones in this sample may be carry-over from other donors' samples. CDR3 in amino acids: CASSLRGDGGDTQYF. In DNA, the CDR3 is TGTGCCAGCAGCCTACGGGGCGATGGGGGAGATACGCAGTATTTT.